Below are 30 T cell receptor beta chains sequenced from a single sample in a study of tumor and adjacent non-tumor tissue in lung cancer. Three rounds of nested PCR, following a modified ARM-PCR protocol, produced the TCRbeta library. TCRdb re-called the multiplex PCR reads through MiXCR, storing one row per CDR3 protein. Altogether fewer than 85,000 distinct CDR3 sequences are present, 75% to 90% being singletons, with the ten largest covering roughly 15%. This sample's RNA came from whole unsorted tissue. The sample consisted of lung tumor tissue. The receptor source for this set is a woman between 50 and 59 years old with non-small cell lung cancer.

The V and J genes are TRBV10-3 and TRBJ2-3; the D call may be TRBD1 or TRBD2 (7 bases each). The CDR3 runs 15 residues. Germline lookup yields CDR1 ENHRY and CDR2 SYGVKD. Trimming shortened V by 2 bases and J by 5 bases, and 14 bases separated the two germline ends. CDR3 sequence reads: CAISEGLGGIDTQYF. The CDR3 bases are TGTGCCATCAGTGAGGGACTAGGGGGCATAGATACGCAGTATTTT.

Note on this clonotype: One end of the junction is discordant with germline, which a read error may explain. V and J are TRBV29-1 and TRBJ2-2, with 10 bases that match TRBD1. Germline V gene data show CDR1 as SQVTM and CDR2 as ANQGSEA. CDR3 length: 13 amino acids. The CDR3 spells CNVRTGGTGELFF. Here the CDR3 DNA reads TGCAACGTTAGGACAGGGGGCACCGGGGAGCTGTTTTTT.

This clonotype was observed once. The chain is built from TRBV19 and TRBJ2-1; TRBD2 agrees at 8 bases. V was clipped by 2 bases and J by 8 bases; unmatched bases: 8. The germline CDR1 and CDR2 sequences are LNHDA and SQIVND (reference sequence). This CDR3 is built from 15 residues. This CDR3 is CASSIMAGGNYEQFF. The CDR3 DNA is TGTGCCAGTAGTATAATGGCGGGAGGTAACTATGAGCAGTTCTTC.

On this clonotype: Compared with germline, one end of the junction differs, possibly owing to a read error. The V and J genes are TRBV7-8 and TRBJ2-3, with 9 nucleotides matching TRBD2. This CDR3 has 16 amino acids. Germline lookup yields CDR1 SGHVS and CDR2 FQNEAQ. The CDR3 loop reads CASNLNVAGVTDTQYF. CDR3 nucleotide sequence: TGCGCCAGTAACTTAAATGTAGCGGGAGTTACAGATACGCAGTATTTT.

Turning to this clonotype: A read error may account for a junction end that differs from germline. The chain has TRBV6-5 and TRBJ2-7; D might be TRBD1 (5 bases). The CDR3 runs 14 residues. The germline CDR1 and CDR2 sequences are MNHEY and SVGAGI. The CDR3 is CASSPTLQAYEHYF. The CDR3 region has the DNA TGTGCCAGCAGCCCTACCCTACAGGCCTACGAGCATTACTTC.

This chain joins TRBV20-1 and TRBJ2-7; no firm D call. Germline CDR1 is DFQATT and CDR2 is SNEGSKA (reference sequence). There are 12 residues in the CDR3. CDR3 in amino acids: CSSSGEEYEQYF. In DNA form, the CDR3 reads TGCAGCTCCAGTGGGGAAGAATACGAGCAGTACTTC.

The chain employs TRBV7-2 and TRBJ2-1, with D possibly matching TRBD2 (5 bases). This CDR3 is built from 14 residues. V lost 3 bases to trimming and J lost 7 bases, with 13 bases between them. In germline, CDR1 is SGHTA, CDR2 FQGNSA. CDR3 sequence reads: CASSFGLAANEQFF. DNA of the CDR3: TGTGCCAGCAGCTTTGGGCTAGCCGCGAATGAGCAGTTCTTC.

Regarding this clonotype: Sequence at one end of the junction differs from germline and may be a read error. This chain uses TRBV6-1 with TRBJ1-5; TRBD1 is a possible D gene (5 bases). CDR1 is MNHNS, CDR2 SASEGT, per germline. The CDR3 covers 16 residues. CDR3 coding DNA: TGTGCCAGTAGTGACCCAGTGGTAGGGGTCAATCAACCCCAGCATTTT. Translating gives CASSDPVVGVNQPQHF.

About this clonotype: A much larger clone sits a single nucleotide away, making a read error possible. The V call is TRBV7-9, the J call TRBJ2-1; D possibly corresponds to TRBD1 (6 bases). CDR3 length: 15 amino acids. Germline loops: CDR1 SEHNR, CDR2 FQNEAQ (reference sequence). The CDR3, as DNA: TGTGTCAGCAGCTCCGCCGGGACACCGGGAAATGAGCAGTTCTTC. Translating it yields CVSSSAGTPGNEQFF.

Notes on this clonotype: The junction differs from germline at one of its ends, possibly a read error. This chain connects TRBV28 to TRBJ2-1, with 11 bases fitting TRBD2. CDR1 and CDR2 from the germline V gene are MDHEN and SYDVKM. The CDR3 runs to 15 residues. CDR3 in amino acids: CANSLGTSGYNEQFF. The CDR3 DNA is TGTGCCAACAGTTTAGGGACTAGCGGCTACAATGAGCAATTCTTC.

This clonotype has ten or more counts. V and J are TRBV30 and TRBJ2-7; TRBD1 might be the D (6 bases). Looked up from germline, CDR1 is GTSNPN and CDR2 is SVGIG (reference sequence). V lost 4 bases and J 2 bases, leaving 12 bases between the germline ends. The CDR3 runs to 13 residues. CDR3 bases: TGTGCCTGGAACCCTGGGGGCCCCTACGAGCAGTACTTC. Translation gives CAWNPGGPYEQYF.

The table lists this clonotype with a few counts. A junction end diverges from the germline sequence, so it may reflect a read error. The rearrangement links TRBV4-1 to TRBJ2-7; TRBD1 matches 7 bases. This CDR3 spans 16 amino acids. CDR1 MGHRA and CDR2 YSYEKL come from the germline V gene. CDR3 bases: TGCGCCAACAGCCAAGATTTGTACAGGGGCTTGAGCGAGCATTACTTC. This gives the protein CANSQDLYRGLSEHYF.

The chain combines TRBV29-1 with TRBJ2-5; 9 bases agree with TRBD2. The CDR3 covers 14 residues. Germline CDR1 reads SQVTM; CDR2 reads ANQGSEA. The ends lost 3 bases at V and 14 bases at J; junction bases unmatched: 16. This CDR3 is CSVDLAGEQETPYF. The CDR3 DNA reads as TGCAGCGTTGACTTAGCGGGAGAGCAAGAGACCCCATACTTC.

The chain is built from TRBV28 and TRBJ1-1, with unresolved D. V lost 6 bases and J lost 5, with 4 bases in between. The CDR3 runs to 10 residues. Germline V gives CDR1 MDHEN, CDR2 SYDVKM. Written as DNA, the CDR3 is TGTGCCAGCAGGGAGACTGAAGCTTTCTTT. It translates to CASRETEAFF.

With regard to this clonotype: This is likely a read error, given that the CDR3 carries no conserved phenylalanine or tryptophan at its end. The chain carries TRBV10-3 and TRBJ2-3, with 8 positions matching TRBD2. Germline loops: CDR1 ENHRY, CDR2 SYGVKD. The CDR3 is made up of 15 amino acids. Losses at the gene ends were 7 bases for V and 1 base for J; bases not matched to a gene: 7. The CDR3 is CAINVGLGGTDTQYS. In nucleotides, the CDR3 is TGTGCCATCAATGTGGGACTAGGGGGCACAGATACGCAGTATTCT.

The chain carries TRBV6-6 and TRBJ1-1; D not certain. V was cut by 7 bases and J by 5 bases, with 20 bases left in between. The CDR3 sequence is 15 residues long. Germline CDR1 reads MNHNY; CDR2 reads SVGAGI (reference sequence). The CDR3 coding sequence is TGTGCCAGCAACGAACGGCCCTTCAGTGTTACTGAAGCTTTCTTT. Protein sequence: CASNERPFSVTEAFF.

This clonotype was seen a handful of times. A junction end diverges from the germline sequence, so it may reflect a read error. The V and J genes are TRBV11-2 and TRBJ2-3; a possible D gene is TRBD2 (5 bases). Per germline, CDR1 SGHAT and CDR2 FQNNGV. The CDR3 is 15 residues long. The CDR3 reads CVSSSAAASTDTQYF. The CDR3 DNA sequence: TGTGTCAGCAGCTCCGCTGCGGCTAGCACAGACACACAGTATTTT. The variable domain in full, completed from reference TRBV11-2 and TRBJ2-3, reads EAGVAQSPRYKIIEKRQSVAFWCNPISGHATLYWYQQILGQGPKLLIQFQNNGVVDDSQLPKDRFSAERLKGVDSTLKIQPAKLEDSAVYLCVSSSAAASTDTQYFGPGTRLTVL.

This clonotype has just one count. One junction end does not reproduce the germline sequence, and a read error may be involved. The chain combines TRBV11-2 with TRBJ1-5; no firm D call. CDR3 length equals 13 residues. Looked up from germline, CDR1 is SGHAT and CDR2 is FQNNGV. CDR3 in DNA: TGTGCCAGCAGCCTGCGACCCGATCAGCCCCATTACTTT. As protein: CASSLRPDQPHYF.

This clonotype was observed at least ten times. The CDR3 bases are TGTGCCAGTACTAGCTCCCCCTACGAGCAGTACTTC. Translating gives CASTSSPYEQYF. The gene calls are TRBV10-3 and TRBJ2-7, with a weak D call TRBD2 (6 bases). V gave up 10 bases and J gave up 2 bases, with 12 bases separating them. From germline, CDR1 is ENHRY and CDR2 SYGVKD. This CDR3 comprises 12 residues.

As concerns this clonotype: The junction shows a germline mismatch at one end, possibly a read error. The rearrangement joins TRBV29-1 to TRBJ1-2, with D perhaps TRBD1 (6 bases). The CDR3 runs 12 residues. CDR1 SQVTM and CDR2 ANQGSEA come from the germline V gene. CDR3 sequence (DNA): TGCAGCGCCATGGGGGGCGACTATGGCTACATCTTC. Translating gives CSAMGGDYGYIF.

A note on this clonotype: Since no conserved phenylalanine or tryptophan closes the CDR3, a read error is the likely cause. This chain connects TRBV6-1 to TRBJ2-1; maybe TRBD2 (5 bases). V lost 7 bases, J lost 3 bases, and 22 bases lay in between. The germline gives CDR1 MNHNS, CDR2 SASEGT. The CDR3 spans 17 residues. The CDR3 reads CASTSGAGSFFYNEQFS. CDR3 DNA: TGTGCCAGCACCTCCGGTGCGGGCAGCTTCTTCTACAATGAGCAGTTCTCC.

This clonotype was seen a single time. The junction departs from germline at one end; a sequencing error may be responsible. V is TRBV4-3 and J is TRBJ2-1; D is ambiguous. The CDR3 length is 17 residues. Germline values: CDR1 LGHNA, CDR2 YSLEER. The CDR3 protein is CASGQTIVSNSYNEQFF. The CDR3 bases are TGCGCCAGCGGCCAAACTATCGTTTCGAACTCCTACAATGAGCAGTTCTTC.

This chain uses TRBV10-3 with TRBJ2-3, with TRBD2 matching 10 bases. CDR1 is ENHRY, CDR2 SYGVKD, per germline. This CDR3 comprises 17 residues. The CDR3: CVTARGLAGVEAYTQYF. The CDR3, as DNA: TGTGTCACCGCCCGGGGGCTAGCGGGAGTCGAGGCGTATACGCAGTATTTT.

CDR3 residues: CASNTKDRESEQFF. As DNA, the CDR3 is TGTGCCAGCAATACCAAGGACAGGGAAAGTGAGCAGTTCTTC. V gene TRBV12-3 or TRBV12-4 combines with J gene TRBJ2-1, with 8 bases fitting TRBD1. Trimming at V came to 7 bases and at J to 9 bases, leaving 11 bases not matched to a gene. The length of the CDR3 is 14 residues.

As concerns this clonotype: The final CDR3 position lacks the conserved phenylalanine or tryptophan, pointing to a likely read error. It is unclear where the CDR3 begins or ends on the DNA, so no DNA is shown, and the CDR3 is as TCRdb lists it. Here the CDR3 reads CASSSRFTEFLS. V is TRBV11-2 and J is TRBJ1-1. CDR1 and CDR2 from the germline V gene are SGHAT and FQNNGV. 12 amino acids form the CDR3, both terminal residues included.

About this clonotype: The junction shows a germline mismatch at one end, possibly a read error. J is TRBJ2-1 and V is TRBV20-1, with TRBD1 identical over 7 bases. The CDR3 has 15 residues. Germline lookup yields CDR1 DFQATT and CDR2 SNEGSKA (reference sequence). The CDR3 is CSTRVTGQRENEKFF. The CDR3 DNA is TGCAGTACTAGAGTTACGGGACAGAGGGAAAATGAGAAGTTCTTC.

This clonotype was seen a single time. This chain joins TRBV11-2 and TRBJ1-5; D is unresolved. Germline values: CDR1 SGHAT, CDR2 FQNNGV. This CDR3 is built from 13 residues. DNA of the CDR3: TGTACAAGCAGCATGCGACCCGATCAGCCCCAGCATTTT. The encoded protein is CTSSMRPDQPQHF. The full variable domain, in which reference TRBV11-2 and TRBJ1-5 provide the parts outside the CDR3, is EAGVAQSPRYKIIEKRQSVAFWCNPISGHATLYWYQQILGQGPKLLIQFQNNGVVDDSQLPKDRFSAERLKGVDSTLKIQPAKLEDSAVYLCTSSMRPDQPQHFGDGTRLSIL.

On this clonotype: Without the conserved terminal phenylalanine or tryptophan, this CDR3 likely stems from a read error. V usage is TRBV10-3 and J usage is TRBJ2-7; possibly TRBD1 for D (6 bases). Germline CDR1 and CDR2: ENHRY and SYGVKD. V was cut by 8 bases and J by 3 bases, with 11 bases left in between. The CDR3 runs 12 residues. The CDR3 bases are TGTGCCATCGCAGAGGGGGTCTACGAGCAGTACATC. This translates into CAIAEGVYEQYI.

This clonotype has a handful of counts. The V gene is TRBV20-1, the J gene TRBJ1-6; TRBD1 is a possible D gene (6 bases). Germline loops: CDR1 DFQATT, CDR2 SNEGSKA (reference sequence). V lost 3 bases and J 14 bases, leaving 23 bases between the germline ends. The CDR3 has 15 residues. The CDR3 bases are TGCAGTGCTAGTTTTGACCGGGACATCTATCCAGCCCTCCACTTT. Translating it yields CSASFDRDIYPALHF.

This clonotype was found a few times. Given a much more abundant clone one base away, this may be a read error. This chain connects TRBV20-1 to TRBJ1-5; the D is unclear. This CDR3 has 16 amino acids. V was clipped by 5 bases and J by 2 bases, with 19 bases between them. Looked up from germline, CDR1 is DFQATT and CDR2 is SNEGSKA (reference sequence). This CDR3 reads CSAQDGDRGGNQPQHF. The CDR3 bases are TGCAGTGCTCAAGACGGGGATCGTGGTGGCAATCAGCCCCAGCATTTT.